This is a list of T cell receptor beta chains from one sample in a study of human T cells and chemical hapten exposure. TCRdb independently ran MiXCR on the RACE reads; one entry per CDR3 protein. The table has roughly 380,000 distinct CDR3 sequences, roughly 5.3% seen once. The sequencing used whole blood, collected in connection with sensitization to the hapten diphenylcyclopropenone (DPC). All receptors come from a woman aged 50 to 65 with alopecia areata. Some clones in this sample may be carry-over from other donors' samples. The CDR3 runs from the conserved cysteine through the conserved F or W. A D gene is named only where the DNA matches it firmly. Not all rows give a size; the values are once, few, many and, for expanded clones, a class.

size	V	D	J	DNA	CDR3
many	TRBV10-2	NA	TRBJ1-2	TGCGCCAGCAGCATCCAATATTCCCTCAGGGTTGGCTATGGCTACACCTTC	CASSIQYSLRVGYGYTF
NA	TRBV3-1	TRBD1	TRBJ2-1	TGTGCCAGCAGCCCGGGACAGGGGGCGTCCTACAATGAGCAGTTCTTC	CASSPGQGASYNEQFF
NA	TRBV9	NA	TRBJ1-5	TGTGCCAGCAGCTCCGGGACAATTGGCAATCAGCCCCAGCATTTT	CASSSGTIGNQPQHF
many	TRBV27	NA	TRBJ1-1	TGTGCCAGCGGAGACAGCCTATATGAAGCTTTCTTT	CASGDSLYEAFF
few	TRBV6-6	NA	TRBJ1-1	TGTGCCAGCAGTCCCGGGGAGAGGACTGAAGCTTTCTTT	CASSPGERTEAFF
few	TRBV5-1	TRBD1	TRBJ1-6	TGCGCCAGCAGCTTGGCAGGGGGCGAGAATTCACCCCTCCACTTT	CASSLAGGENSPLHF
few	TRBV29-1	NA	TRBJ1-2	TGCAGCGCTCCCCTAGGGGGGAATGGCTACACCTTC	CSAPLGGNGYTF
few	TRBV5-1	NA	TRBJ2-3	TGCGCCAGCAGCTTAAGTCAGGGCTCTACCTCGGATACGCAGTATTTT	CASSLSQGSTSDTQYF
few	TRBV4-3	NA	TRBJ1-5	TGCGCCAGCAGCCAGCGAGTCGGGGGCAATCAGCCCCAGCATTTT	CASSQRVGGNQPQHF
many	TRBV7-8	NA	TRBJ1-1	TGTGCCAGCAGCCCCAGCGCCGTAAACACTGAAGCTTTCTTT	CASSPSAVNTEAFF
many	TRBV25-1	NA	TRBJ2-7	TGTGCCAGCAGGGCGGGATCCTCCTACGAGCAGTACTTC	CASRAGSSYEQYF
medium-sized	TRBV3-1	NA	TRBJ2-7	TGTGCCAGCAGCCATAGGAACAGGGAGCAGTACTTC	CASSHRNREQYF
many	TRBV20-1	TRBD1	TRBJ1-2	TGCAGTGCTGTGGACAGGGTTCACTATGGCTACACCTTC	CSAVDRVHYGYTF
NA	TRBV2	TRBD1	TRBJ1-2	TGTGCCATCGGGACAGAAAACTATGGCTACACCTTC	CAIGTENYGYTF
many	TRBV12-3/TRBV12-4	NA	TRBJ2-3	TGTGCCAGCGGGAAGGTTACAGATACGCAGTATTTT	CASGKVTDTQYF
many	TRBV2	TRBD2	TRBJ2-3	TGTGCCAGCAGTCGGACTAGCGGGGGGGCCACAGATACGCAGTATTTT	CASSRTSGGATDTQYF
many	TRBV9	NA	TRBJ1-1	TGTGCCAGCAGTGCACACCTGAACACTGAAGCTTTCTTT	CASSAHLNTEAFF
NA	TRBV21-1	NA	TRBJ1-3	TGTGCCAGCAGCAAAGATGGACAGGGGGGCTTTCGCTCTGGAAACACCATATATTTT	CASSKDGQGGFRSGNTIYF
many	TRBV29-1	NA	TRBJ1-1	TGCAGCGTTACGGACACCATGAACACTGAAGCTTTCTTT	CSVTDTMNTEAFF
few	TRBV20-1	NA	TRBJ2-5	TGCAGTGCCCCACCGATAGGGCGGCAAGAGACCCAGTACTTC	CSAPPIGRQETQYF
NA	TRBV10-3	NA	TRBJ1-1	TGTGCCATCAGCCCGGACGGAACTGAAGCTTTCTTT	CAISPDGTEAFF
NA	TRBV6-1	TRBD1	TRBJ1-2	TGTGCCAGCATCTGGACAGGGGAGAATGGCTACACCTTC	CASIWTGENGYTF
NA	TRBV20-1	NA	TRBJ2-3	TGCAGTGCAAAGAATCCGGCGGGAAGCACAGATACGCAGTATTTT	CSAKNPAGSTDTQYF
many	TRBV6-2/TRBV6-3	NA	TRBJ2-7	TGTGCCAGCAGTTACTCAGATCTAACGGGGGAGCAGTACTTC	CASSYSDLTGEQYF
many	TRBV12-5	NA	TRBJ2-6	TGTGCTAGTGGTTTGGGGTGGGCTGGGGCCAACGTCCTGACTTTC	CASGLGWAGANVLTF
many	TRBV5-1	NA	TRBJ1-2	TGCGCCAGCAGCTTGGCCGCCGGACAACCAACTAACTATGGCTACACCTTC	CASSLAAGQPTNYGYTF
NA	TRBV11-2	TRBD2	TRBJ2-1	TGTGCCAGCAGCACTGGACTAGCGAGGGGGGAGCAGTTCTTC	CASSTGLARGEQFF
many	TRBV19	TRBD1	TRBJ2-7	TGTGCCAGTAGTAAAGTGTCCGGACAGGCCTACCCCCACGAGCAGTACTTC	CASSKVSGQAYPHEQYF
many	TRBV5-1	NA	TRBJ2-5	TGCGCCAGCAGCTCCGGACGGAGATTAACGGAAGAGACCCAGTACTTC	CASSSGRRLTEETQYF
NA	TRBV27	NA	TRBJ1-2	TGTGCCAGCAGTTTATCGCCCGGGCAGGGTGGTTCTTCTGGCTACACCTTC	CASSLSPGQGGSSGYTF
NA	TRBV7-9	TRBD1	TRBJ1-2	TGTGCCAGCACTGACAGGGGTAGTGATTCTAGCTATGGCTACACCTTC	CASTDRGSDSSYGYTF
few	TRBV30	NA	TRBJ2-3	TGTGCCTGGAGTGCGTATGGGGTATCAGATACGCAGTATTTT	CAWSAYGVSDTQYF
many	TRBV28	NA	TRBJ1-1	TGTGCCAGCAGTTTATCCGGTGTGCTGAACACTGAAGCTTTCTTT	CASSLSGVLNTEAFF
NA	TRBV7-2	NA	TRBJ1-2	TGTGCCAGCAGCTCGAGCACTTACAGGGTCGGGGGCTACACCTTC	CASSSSTYRVGGYTF
many	TRBV6-6	NA	TRBJ2-7	TGTGCCAGCAGTCCCCAGGGAAGGGAGCAGTACTTC	CASSPQGREQYF
few	TRBV10-1	NA	TRBJ1-1	TGCGCCAGCAGTGACGGTGCGAGAAAAGCTTTCTTT	CASSDGARKAFF
NA	TRBV28	NA	TRBJ2-1	TGTGCCAGCAGTCTGACCTATCGTATCAGCCTCTACAATGAGCAGTTCTTC	CASSLTYRISLYNEQFF
many	TRBV7-8	NA	TRBJ2-3	TGTGCCAGCAGCGCGGGACTTCGCGCAACAGATACGCAGTATTTT	CASSAGLRATDTQYF
many	TRBV6-1	NA	TRBJ2-3	TGTGCCAGCAGTCTACGAGAGCGGGATACGCAGTATTTT	CASSLRERDTQYF
many	TRBV6-1	NA	TRBJ1-2	TGTGCCAGCAGCGCGTCTGATATAAACTATGGCTACACCTTC	CASSASDINYGYTF
many	TRBV29-1	TRBD1	TRBJ2-1	TGCAGCGTGGACGGACAGGCGGATGAGCAGTTCTTC	CSVDGQADEQFF
many	TRBV2	NA	TRBJ2-3	TGTGCCAGCAGTGATACCGTGTCTAGCACAGATACGCAGTATTTT	CASSDTVSSTDTQYF
few	TRBV5-1	TRBD2	TRBJ2-5	TGCGCCAGCAGCGCCGGACTAGGGGTAGAGACCCAGTACTTC	CASSAGLGVETQYF
many	TRBV20-1	NA	TRBJ2-7	TGCAGTGCTAGGCATCCGTTGAGCTCCTACGAGCAGTACTTC	CSARHPLSSYEQYF
many	TRBV7-9	NA	TRBJ1-2	TGTGCCAGCAGCTTTCAAGCTAGAGATGGCTACACCTTC	CASSFQARDGYTF
many	TRBV6-1	NA	TRBJ2-7	TGTGCCAGCAACACCCTTGGGACACCCGCCTACGAGCAGTACTTC	CASNTLGTPAYEQYF
many	TRBV20-1	TRBD1	TRBJ1-5	TGCAGTGCTTTTCATCCGGGACAGGGATTGGGGCAGCCCCAGCATTTT	CSAFHPGQGLGQPQHF
many	TRBV4-1	NA	TRBJ2-7	TGCGCCAGCAGCCTGACGGAGATTTACGAGCAGTACTTC	CASSLTEIYEQYF
NA	TRBV6-2/TRBV6-3	TRBD2	TRBJ2-3	TGTGCCAGCAGTTTCACTAGCGGGGGACTAAGCACAGATACGCAGTATTTT	CASSFTSGGLSTDTQYF
NA	TRBV10-3	NA	TRBJ1-2	TGTGCCATCAGCGCAGGGGTCGGCTACACCTTC	CAISAGVGYTF
few	TRBV7-8	NA	TRBJ2-3	TGTGCCAGCAGCCCCAGACGGCTAAGAGCAGATACGCAGTATTTT	CASSPRRLRADTQYF
many	TRBV14	NA	TRBJ2-7	TGTGCCAGCAGCTCCCTTACCCATCGACTCGTCCCCCCCGAGCAGTACTTC	CASSSLTHRLVPPEQYF
many	TRBV6-2/TRBV6-3	NA	TRBJ2-3	TGTGCCAGCACCGAAGCGGTTACTAGCACAGATACGCAGTATTTT	CASTEAVTSTDTQYF
NA	TRBV20-1	TRBD2	TRBJ2-1	TGCAGTGCTACCCAAACTAGCGGGAGGGCCTTGGGGCAGTTCTTC	CSATQTSGRALGQFF
many	TRBV27	NA	TRBJ2-2	TGTGCCAGCAGTTTATCCGGGGAGCTGTTTTTT	CASSLSGELFF
NA	TRBV20-1	NA	TRBJ2-3	TGCAGTGTACGAGGGGTTAGCACAGATACGCAGTATTTT	CSVRGVSTDTQYF
few	TRBV6-5	NA	TRBJ2-5	TGTGCCAGCGCAGAGGGCGGGGCAGGAGGGACCCAGTACTTC	CASAEGGAGGTQYF
many	TRBV7-6	NA	TRBJ2-2	TGTGCCAGCAGCTTAGGGCACAGGACGGTCACCGGGGAGCTGTTTTTT	CASSLGHRTVTGELFF
few	TRBV10-3	NA	TRBJ1-6	TGTGCCATCAGTGATATGACAGTGAATTCACCCCTCCACTTT	CAISDMTVNSPLHF